These 5 T cell receptor beta chains originate from one sample sequenced in a study of blood T cell repertoires in COVID-19. Some clones are missing from TCRdb's copy, which holds only in-frame ones; the method was immunoSEQ multiplex PCR. The sample shows about 47,000 clones, around 84% of them seen only once. Material: peripheral blood. These receptors all come from a man in his fifties or sixties with acute or convalescent COVID-19.

The chain has TRBV11-2 and TRBJ2-7; D is undetermined. The germline V and J ends were trimmed by 0 bases and 1 base, with 10 bases remaining between them. In germline, CDR1 is SGHAT, CDR2 FQNNGV. The CDR3 sequence is 15 residues long. The CDR3 spells CASSLDSVSSYEQYF. Written as DNA, the CDR3 is TGTGCCAGCAGCTTAGACAGCGTGAGTTCCTACGAGCAGTACTTC.

DNA for the CDR3: TGCAGCGTTGGGGGACAGGGGGGCGGCTACACCTTC. Translated: CSVGGQGGGYTF. The chain uses TRBV29-1 and TRBJ1-2; 11 bases line up with TRBD1. The CDR3 runs to 12 residues. V lost 4 bases and J lost 8; bases outside the gene matches: 3. Germline loops: CDR1 SQVTM, CDR2 ANQGSEA.

This sequence joins TRBV11-2 and TRBJ1-2; D is uncertain. The germline V and J ends were trimmed by 4 bases and 2 bases, with 11 bases remaining between them. Germline V gives CDR1 SGHAT, CDR2 FQNNGV. The CDR3 loop spans 14 amino acids. CDR3 coding DNA: TGTGCCAGCAGCTCTAGCGGGTTCAACTATGGCTACACCTTC. Amino acids: CASSSSGFNYGYTF.

V usage is TRBV2 and J usage is TRBJ2-5; D may be TRBD1 (5 bases). Trimming stripped 7 bases from V and 2 bases from J, with 11 bases between. CDR3 length: 13 residues. CDR1 and CDR2 from the germline V gene are SNHLY and FYNNEI. The CDR3 nucleotides read TGTGCCAGCAATCTGCAGGGTCAAGAGACCCAGTACTTC. Its protein is CASNLQGQETQYF.

The chain combines TRBV19 with TRBJ1-1; perhaps TRBD1 as D (6 bases). The CDR3 has 13 residues. Trimming took off 5 bases at V and 4 bases at J, with 11 bases between the two ends. Germline V lookup: CDR1 LNHDA, CDR2 SQIVND (reference sequence). CDR3 sequence: CASSSQGPTEAFF. CDR3 coding DNA: TGTGCCAGTAGTTCCCAGGGGCCCACTGAAGCTTTCTTT.